Each of the 2 T cell receptor beta chains below was sequenced from the same sample in a study of identical twins. MiXCR, applied by TCRdb to the 5' RACE reads, yields one record per CDR3 protein. Here the sample spans a few hundred thousand distinct CDR3 sequences, approximately 11% being singletons. This same sample was also part of a study on yellow fever vaccine responses in identical twins.

Sequencing used memory (CD45RO+) T cells sorted from blood. These receptor sequences come from a woman between 18 and 29 years old in good health.

The sample holds many counts of this clonotype. The CDR3 DNA reads TGTGCCAGCAGTGAAGAAACTAGCGGGACCTACGAGCAGTACTTC. This sequence encodes CASSEETSGTYEQYF. V usage is TRBV6-1 and J usage is TRBJ2-7; 10 bases are a match to TRBD2. The CDR3 is made up of 15 amino acids. The ends lost 1 base at V and 2 bases at J; junction bases unmatched: 2. The germline V gene has CDR1 MNHNS and CDR2 SASEGT.

This clonotype was recorded a few times. V gene TRBV15 combines with J gene TRBJ2-1, with TRBD2 matching over 7 bases. With V trimmed by 1 base and J by 6 bases, 9 bases remained unmatched. Germline-derived CDR1 and CDR2 are LNHNV and YYDKDF (reference sequence). This CDR3 is 16 amino acids long. The DNA of the CDR3 is TGTGCCACCAGCAGAGGCCGGACTAGTAACGGCAATGAGCAGTTCTTC. It translates to CATSRGRTSNGNEQFF.